These 22 T cell receptor beta chains originate from one sample sequenced in a study of PD-L1 blockade in urothelial cancer. The method was immunoSEQ multiplex PCR; TCRdb's version includes in-frame clones alone and lacks a portion of them. In the table there are approximately 51,000 clones, 70% to 90% of which are singletons. The sequencing used PBMCs, collected around atezolizumab (anti-PD-L1) treatment. Receptors originate from a man between 60 and 70 years old with urothelial cancer.

The count of this clone is one. DNA of the CDR3: TGTGCCAGCAGCCGCGGGACTGCTATAGCTAAAAACATTCAGTACTTC. It encodes CASSRGTAIAKNIQYF. This chain connects TRBV4-2 to TRBJ2-4; D perhaps matches TRBD2 (6 bases). The CDR3 extends over 16 amino acids. CDR1 is LGHNA, CDR2 YNFKEQ, per germline. Trimming took 4 bases from V and 4 from J, leaving 17 bases between them.

The rearrangement links TRBV6-5 to TRBJ2-7; D gene unclear. Germline loops: CDR1 MNHEY, CDR2 SVGAGI. Trimming stripped 2 bases from V and 4 bases from J, with 15 bases between. The CDR3 spans 15 residues. This CDR3 reads CASSYHKSSSYEQYF. DNA of the CDR3: TGTGCCAGCAGTTACCATAAGTCCAGTTCTTACGAGCAGTACTTC.

The chain joins TRBV6-1 to TRBJ2-7, with D perhaps TRBD1 (6 bases). Between the trimmed V and J ends, which lost 5 bases and 4 bases, there was a span of 18 bases. Germline CDR1 MNHNS, CDR2 SASEGT. There are 15 residues in the CDR3. The CDR3, as DNA: TGTGCCAGCAGTCCTGACAGGTTAAACCTTTACGAGCAGTACTTC. Translated, it gives CASSPDRLNLYEQYF.

V usage is TRBV6-5 and J usage is TRBJ2-1; 8 bases are a match to TRBD1. V lost 7 bases to trimming and J lost 9 bases; unmatched junction nucleotides: 11. CDR3 length: 14 amino acids. The germline CDR1 and CDR2 sequences are MNHEY and SVGAGI. CDR3 amino acids: CASTSEQGTGEQFF. The CDR3 coding sequence is TGTGCCAGCACCTCGGAGCAGGGGACAGGTGAGCAGTTCTTC.

This clone was detected a few times. The chain recombines TRBV7-9 with TRBJ2-7; TRBD1 might be the D (5 bases). This CDR3 is built from 12 residues. Germline V gene lookup returns CDR1 SEHNR and CDR2 FQNEAQ (reference sequence). The ends were cut back, 3 bases at V and 7 bases at J, with 10 bases in the middle. The CDR3 region has the DNA TGTGCCAGCAGCTTTCAGGGCCTTGAGCAGTACTTC. As protein: CASSFQGLEQYF.

The rearrangement uses TRBV19 and TRBJ2-2, with TRBD1 matching 7 bases. Germline CDR1 LNHDA, CDR2 SQIVND (reference sequence). Trimming cost V 2 bases and J 2 bases; bases outside gene matches: 8. The length of the CDR3 is 17 residues. The CDR3 loop reads CASSIRLDRVNTGELFF. In DNA form, the CDR3 reads TGTGCCAGTAGTATAAGATTAGACAGGGTTAACACCGGGGAGCTGTTTTTT.

The J gene is TRBJ1-1, the V gene TRBV9; 7 nucleotides align to TRBD1. In germline, CDR1 is SGDLS, CDR2 YYNGEE. The CDR3 spans 15 residues. With V trimmed by 4 bases and J by 1 base, 7 bases remained unmatched. CDR3 protein: CASSTGQLTNTEAFF. The CDR3 nucleotides are TGTGCCAGCAGCACGGGACAGCTCACGAACACTGAAGCTTTCTTT.

The chain recombines TRBV6-5 with TRBJ2-3, with D unresolved. Germline V gene sequence: CDR1 MNHEY, CDR2 SVGAGI. Trimming removed 0 bases at V and 1 base at J, with 8 bases between. This CDR3 has 15 amino acids. Here the CDR3 reads CASSYSERGTDTQYF. In nucleotides, the CDR3 is TGTGCCAGCAGTTACTCCGAACGGGGCACAGATACGCAGTATTTT.

This CDR3 is CASSRRGSSGNTIYF. CDR3 DNA: TGTGCCAGCAGCCGGAGGGGTTCTAGTGGAAACACCATATATTTT. V and J are TRBV28 and TRBJ1-3, with D possibly being TRBD1 (5 bases). With 6 bases removed from V and 3 bases from J, the gap between germline ends came to 15 bases. The V gene's germline CDR1 is MDHEN and CDR2 SYDVKM. The CDR3 extends over 15 amino acids.

CDR3 protein: CASSRKQGSQPQHF. CDR3 bases: TGTGCCAGCAGCCGTAAACAGGGTTCTCAGCCCCAGCATTTT. The chain couples TRBV7-8 to TRBJ1-5; possibly TRBD1 for D (6 bases). In germline, CDR1 is SGHVS, CDR2 FQNEAQ. Trimming took 5 bases from V and 6 from J, leaving 14 bases between them. The CDR3 loop spans 14 amino acids.

There are a few counts of this clone. For the CDR3, the DNA is TGCGCCAGCAGCTTGAATGGCGGGGGGACCTACGAGCAGTACTTC. Its protein is CASSLNGGGTYEQYF. The chain couples TRBV5-1 to TRBJ2-7, with 8 bases aligning to TRBD2. CDR1 is SGHRS, CDR2 YFSETQ, per germline. The CDR3 spans 15 residues. With 1 base clipped from V and 2 bases from J, the junction kept 5 bases outside the gene matches.

This rearrangement joins TRBV7-2 to TRBJ1-5, with D hard to call. Trimming pared 0 bases from V and 4 bases from J, leaving 10 bases between. CDR3 length: 15 residues. Germline V lookup: CDR1 SGHTA, CDR2 FQGNSA. Here the CDR3 DNA reads TGTGCCAGCAGCTTAGCTCCCGGGTCAAATCAGCCCCAGCATTTT. This gives the protein CASSLAPGSNQPQHF.

In the case of this clone: Other DNA sequences in the same sample also yield this CDR3. This chain uses TRBV6-6 with TRBJ2-7, with 9 bases aligning to TRBD1. This CDR3 region has 15 residues. V lost 0 bases and J lost 3; bases outside the gene matches: 3. Germline V gene lookup returns CDR1 MNHNY and CDR2 SVGAGI (reference sequence). The CDR3 DNA is TGTGCCAGCAGTTACTCCGACAGGGGGATCTACGAGCAGTACTTC. This translates into CASSYSDRGIYEQYF.

CDR3 bases: TGTGCCAGCAGCTTAGGATGGGGGACAGGGAATCCTGAAAAACTGTTTTTT. Its protein is CASSLGWGTGNPEKLFF. This chain uses TRBV11-3 with TRBJ1-4; 9 positions match TRBD1. This CDR3 is built from 17 residues. CDR1 is SGHNT and CDR2 is YENEEA in the germline V gene. The ends lost 1 base at V and 7 bases at J; junction bases unmatched: 10.

This clone was seen a single time. The rearrangement joins TRBV5-1 to TRBJ2-1, with D tentatively TRBD2 (5 bases). The CDR3 is 14 residues long. Per the germline V gene, CDR1 is SGHRS and CDR2 is YFSETQ. Trimming left V 3 bases short and J 7 bases short, with 14 bases between. CDR3 amino acids: CASSSNPGENEQFF. CDR3 DNA: TGCGCCAGCAGCTCTAACCCTGGGGAGAATGAGCAGTTCTTC.

The chain joins TRBV9 to TRBJ2-7; 7 bases are a match to TRBD1. Germline V gene lookup returns CDR1 SGDLS and CDR2 YYNGEE. This CDR3 comprises 14 residues. J gave up 2 bases and V 0 bases, and 2 bases lay outside the gene matches. Here the CDR3 reads CASSVGGTAYEQYF. CDR3 coding DNA: TGTGCCAGCAGCGTAGGGGGGACAGCCTACGAGCAGTACTTC. The full variable domain, completed using reference TRBV9 and TRBJ2-7, is DSGVTQTPKHLITATGQRVTLRCSPRSGDLSVYWYQQSLDQGLQFLIQYYNGEERAKGNILERFSAQQFPDLHSELNLSSLELGDSALYFCASSVGGTAYEQYFGPGTRLTVT.

The rearrangement uses TRBV2 and TRBJ1-1; 7 bases are shared with TRBD1. Germline V gene data show CDR1 as SNHLY and CDR2 as FYNNEI. The CDR3 has 15 residues. V shed 6 bases and J 0 bases; nucleotides not matched to a gene: 7. The CDR3, as DNA: TGTGCCAGCAGGGAACAGGGGCTGATGAACACTGAAGCTTTCTTT. Protein sequence: CASREQGLMNTEAFF.

V gene TRBV2 combines with J gene TRBJ1-1, with 7 bases lining up with TRBD1. The V gene's germline CDR1 is SNHLY and CDR2 FYNNEI. The CDR3 extends over 13 amino acids. V was pared by 8 bases and J by 3 bases, with 6 bases of the junction left unmatched. The CDR3 DNA reads TGTGCCAGCTACCTTGACAGGGACACTGAAGCTTTCTTT. It codes for CASYLDRDTEAFF.

This chain connects TRBV6-6 to TRBJ2-2; D call uncertain. There are 16 residues in the CDR3. Germline CDR1 reads MNHNY; CDR2 reads SVGAGI (reference sequence). Trimming removed 6 bases at V and 2 bases at J, with 16 bases between. CDR3 DNA sequence: TGTGCCAGCAGACTAAAAACGACCACAAACACCGGGGAGCTGTTTTTT. Translating it yields CASRLKTTTNTGELFF.

The chain links TRBV19 to TRBJ1-2; a weak D match, TRBD1 (6 bases). The CDR3 totals 11 residues. In germline, CDR1 is LNHDA, CDR2 SQIVND (reference sequence). The germline V and J ends were trimmed by 11 bases and 6 bases, with 13 bases remaining between them. CDR3 sequence (DNA): TGTGCCGCTACAGGGCACGATGGCTACACCTTC. It encodes CAATGHDGYTF. Full variable domain (missing parts from reference TRBV19 and TRBJ1-2): DGGITQSPKYLFRKEGQNVTLSCEQNLNHDAMYWYRQDPGQGLRLIYYSQIVNDFQKGDIAEGYSVSREKKESFPLTVTSAQKNPTAFYLCAATGHDGYTFGSGTRLTVV.

The rearrangement joins TRBV19 to TRBJ1-3, with unresolved D. Germline V gene data show CDR1 as LNHDA and CDR2 as SQIVND (reference sequence). CDR3 size: 14 residues. V was cut by 7 bases and J by 0 bases, with 10 bases left in between. This chain's CDR3 is CASTNWLSGNTIYF. Here the CDR3 DNA reads TGTGCCAGTACAAATTGGCTCTCTGGAAACACCATATATTTT.

V usage is TRBV2 and J usage is TRBJ1-2; D gene unclear. CDR1 is SNHLY and CDR2 is FYNNEI in the germline V gene. Trimming shortened V by 0 bases and J by 4 bases, and 6 bases separated the two germline ends. The CDR3 length is 13 residues. In DNA, the CDR3 is TGTGCCAGCAGTGAAGCCAGGCGCTATGGCTACACCTTC. Translation gives CASSEARRYGYTF. The variable domain in full, with the rest retrieved from reference TRBV2 and TRBJ1-2, is EPEVTQTPSHQVTQMGQEVILRCVPISNHLYFYWYRQILGQKVEFLVSFYNNEISEKSEIFDDQFSVERPDGSNFTLKIRSTKLEDSAMYFCASSEARRYGYTFGSGTRLTVV.